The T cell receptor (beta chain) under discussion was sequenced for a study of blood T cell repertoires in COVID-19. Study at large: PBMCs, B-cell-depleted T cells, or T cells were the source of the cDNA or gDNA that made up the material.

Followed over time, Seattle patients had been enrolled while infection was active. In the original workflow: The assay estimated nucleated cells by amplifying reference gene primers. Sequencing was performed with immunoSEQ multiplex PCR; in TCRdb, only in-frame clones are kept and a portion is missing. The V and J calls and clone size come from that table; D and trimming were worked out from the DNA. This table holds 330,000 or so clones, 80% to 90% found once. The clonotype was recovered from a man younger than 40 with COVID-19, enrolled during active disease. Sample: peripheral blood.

CDR3 protein: CASSYRESTDTQYF. CDR3 coding DNA: TGTGCCAGCAGTTATCGGGAGAGCACAGATACGCAGTATTTT. The chain uses TRBV6-5 and TRBJ2-3, with D possibly being TRBD2 (6 bases). The germline gives CDR1 MNHEY, CDR2 SVGAGI. V was shortened by 3 bases and J by 0 bases, with 7 bases between the two germline ends. The CDR3 runs to 14 residues.